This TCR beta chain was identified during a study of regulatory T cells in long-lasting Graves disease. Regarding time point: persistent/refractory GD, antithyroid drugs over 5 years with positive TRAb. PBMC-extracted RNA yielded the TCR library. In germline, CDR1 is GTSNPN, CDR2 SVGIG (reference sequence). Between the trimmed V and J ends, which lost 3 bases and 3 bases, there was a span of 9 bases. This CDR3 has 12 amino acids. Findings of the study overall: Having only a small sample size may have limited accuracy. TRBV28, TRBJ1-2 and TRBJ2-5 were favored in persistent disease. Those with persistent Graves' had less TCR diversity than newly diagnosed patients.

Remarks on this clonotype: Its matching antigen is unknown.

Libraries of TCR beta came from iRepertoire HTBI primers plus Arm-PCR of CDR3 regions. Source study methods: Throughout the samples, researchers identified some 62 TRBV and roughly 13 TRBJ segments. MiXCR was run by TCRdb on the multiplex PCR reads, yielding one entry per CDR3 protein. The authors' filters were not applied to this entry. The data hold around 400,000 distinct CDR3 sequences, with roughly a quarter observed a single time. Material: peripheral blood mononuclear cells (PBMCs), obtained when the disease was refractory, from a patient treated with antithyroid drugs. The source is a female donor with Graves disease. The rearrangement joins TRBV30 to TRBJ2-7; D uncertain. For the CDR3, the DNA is TGTGCCTGGAGAAAGTGGGGCTACGAGCAGTACTTC. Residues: CAWRKWGYEQYF.